This T cell receptor (beta chain) was sequenced for a study of CD8 T cells in ankylosing spondylitis. Findings and limits, study-wide: Previous work reported some of these motif variants in the synovial fluid and blood of reactive arthritis. The study identified a TCR beta motif of several highly homologous variants that appeared characteristic of ankylosing spondylitis blood. Clones linked to disease were reported to show significant enrichment in matched ankylosing spondylitis synovial fluid.

The CDR3 extends over 17 amino acids. This clonotype was observed at least ten times. What it binds is not known. Library preparation for TCR beta used quantitative 5'-RACE with molecular barcodes. TCRdb independently ran MiXCR on the 5' RACE reads; one entry per CDR3 protein. In the table there are approximately 150,000 distinct CDR3 sequences, roughly 17% of which are singletons. Sequencing was performed on blood, either unsorted or a sorted T cell fraction (not recorded which). This chain links TRBV21-1 with TRBJ1-1. TRBV21-1 is annotated as a pseudogene. This TCR was recovered from a male donor with ankylosing spondylitis. CDR3 residues: CASISTLLGVRNTEAFF. DNA of the CDR3: TGTGCCAGCATCTCAACGTTGTTAGGCGTTCGGAACACTGAAGCTTTCTTT.